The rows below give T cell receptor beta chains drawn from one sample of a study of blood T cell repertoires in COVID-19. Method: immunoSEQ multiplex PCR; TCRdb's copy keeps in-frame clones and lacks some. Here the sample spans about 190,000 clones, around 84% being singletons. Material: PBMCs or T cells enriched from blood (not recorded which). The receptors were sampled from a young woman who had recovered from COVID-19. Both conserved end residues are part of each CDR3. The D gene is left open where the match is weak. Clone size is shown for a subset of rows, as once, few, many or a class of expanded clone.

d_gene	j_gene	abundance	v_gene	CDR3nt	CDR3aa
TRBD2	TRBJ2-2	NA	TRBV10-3	TGTGCCATCAGGGCCGGGGGGACCGGGGAGCTGTTTTTT	CAIRAGGTGELFF
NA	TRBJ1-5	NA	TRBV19	TGTGCCAGTAGTCCAGCGGGCGGAGGCAATCAGCCCCAGCATTTT	CASSPAGGGNQPQHF
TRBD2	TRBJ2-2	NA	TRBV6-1	TGTGCCAGCAGTGAAAGGCTTTGGTCTAGCGGGAACACCGGGGAGCTGTTTTTT	CASSERLWSSGNTGELFF
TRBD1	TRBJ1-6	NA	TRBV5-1	TGCGCCAGCAGCTTGGGACAGGGGGCTAATTCACCCCTCCACTTT	CASSLGQGANSPLHF
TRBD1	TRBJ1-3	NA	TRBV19	TGTGCCAGTAGTAGCCAGACAGGGCCTTCTGGAAACACCATATATTTT	CASSSQTGPSGNTIYF
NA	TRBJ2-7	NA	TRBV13	TGTGCCAGCAGCTTCTTTCGTAGTTACGAGCAGTACTTC	CASSFFRSYEQYF
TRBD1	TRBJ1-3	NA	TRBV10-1	TGCGCCAGCACCGAGGGACAGGGAAACTCTGGAAACACCATATATTTT	CASTEGQGNSGNTIYF
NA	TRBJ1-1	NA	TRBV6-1	TGTGCCAGCAATGAACCAGGGGCGTGGGACACTGAAGCTTTCTTT	CASNEPGAWDTEAFF
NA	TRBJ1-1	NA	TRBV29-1	TGCAGCGTCACTGCACCGGGGGGGGCCAGGACTGAAGCTTTCTTT	CSVTAPGGARTEAFF
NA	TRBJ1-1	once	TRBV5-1	TGCGCCAGCAGCTTGGACGGAGTCCCCATGAACACTGAAGCTTTCTTT	CASSLDGVPMNTEAFF
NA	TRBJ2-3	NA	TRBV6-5	TGTGCCAGCATCGGGTATCAGGGATCAGATACGCAGTATTTT	CASIGYQGSDTQYF
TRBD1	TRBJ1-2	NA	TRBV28	TGTGCCAGCAGGTCCCCTACAGGGGGCGTTTACGGCTACACCTTC	CASRSPTGGVYGYTF
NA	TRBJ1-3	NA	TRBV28	TGTGCCAGCACCGCCCCCCGGGGTACCATATATTTT	CASTAPRGTIYF
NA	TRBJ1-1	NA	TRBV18	TGTGCCAGCTCACCCTCTGTTTCGGAGGCGCGGACTGAAGCTTTCTTT	CASSPSVSEARTEAFF
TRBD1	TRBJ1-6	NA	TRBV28	TGTGCCAGCAGAGGACAGGGGGCTGGGAATTCACCCCTCCACTTT	CASRGQGAGNSPLHF
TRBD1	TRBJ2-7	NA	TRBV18	TGTGCCAGCTCACAGGGACAGTTGTACGAGCAGTACTTC	CASSQGQLYEQYF
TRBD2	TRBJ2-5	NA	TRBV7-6	TGTGCCAGCAGCGACGTAGGGACTACTCAAGAGACCCAGTACTTC	CASSDVGTTQETQYF
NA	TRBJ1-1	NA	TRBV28	TGTGCCAGCAGTACAGGCGGGAACACTGAAGCTTTCTTT	CASSTGGNTEAFF
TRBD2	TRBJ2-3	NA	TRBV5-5	TGTGCCAGCAGCTTGGGTAGCGGGGACGCAGATACGCAGTATTTT	CASSLGSGDADTQYF
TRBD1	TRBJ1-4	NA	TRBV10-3	TGTGCCATCAGGGGGGACAGCCTTAATGAAAAACTGTTTTTT	CAIRGDSLNEKLFF
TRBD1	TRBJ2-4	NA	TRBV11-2	TGTGCCAGCAGAGGGACAGGGAAAAACATTCAGTACTTC	CASRGTGKNIQYF
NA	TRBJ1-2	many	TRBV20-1	TGCAGTGCTAGTAAGGGGAAGCACGGCTACACCTTC	CSASKGKHGYTF
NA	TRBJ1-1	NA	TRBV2	TGTGCCAGCAGTGGTGTGACAGTTAACACTGAAGCTTTCTTT	CASSGVTVNTEAFF
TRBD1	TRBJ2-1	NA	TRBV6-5	TGTGCCAGCAAATCCGGGACAGGCAATGAGCAGTTCTTC	CASKSGTGNEQFF
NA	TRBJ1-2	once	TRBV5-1	TGCGCCAGCAGCTTGGCAGGGATCGGGTCGGGCTATGGCTACACCTTC	CASSLAGIGSGYGYTF
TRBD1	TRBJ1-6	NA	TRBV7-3	TGTGCCAGCAGCTTATTGGGACAGACTAATTCACCCCTCCACTTT	CASSLLGQTNSPLHF
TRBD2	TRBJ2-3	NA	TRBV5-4	TGTGCCAGCAGCCGTAGCGGGGGGGCGCAGTATTTT	CASSRSGGAQYF
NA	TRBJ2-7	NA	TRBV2	TGTGCCAGCAAGTCCGGGGAAAGGCACTACGAGCAGTACTTC	CASKSGERHYEQYF
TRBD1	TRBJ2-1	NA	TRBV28	TGTGCCACCCTCCTTCGCTGGACAGGTTTTTACAATGAGCAGTTCTTC	CATLLRWTGFYNEQFF
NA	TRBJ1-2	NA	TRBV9	TGTGCCAGCAGCGTAGGCTCCAGGAATGGCTACACCTTC	CASSVGSRNGYTF
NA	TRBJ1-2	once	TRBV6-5	TGTGCCAGCAGTTACTCCTCGGGAGGGAACTATGGCTACACCTTC	CASSYSSGGNYGYTF
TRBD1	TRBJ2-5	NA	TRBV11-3	TGTGCCAGCAGCATTGGACAGGGGGCAGGGGAGACCCAGTACTTC	CASSIGQGAGETQYF
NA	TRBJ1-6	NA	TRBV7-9	TGTGCCAGCAGCTTAGGGTCTCCTGGGAGTTCACCCCTCCACTTT	CASSLGSPGSSPLHF
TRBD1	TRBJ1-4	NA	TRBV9	TGTGCCAGCAGCGTAGCTGCACAGGGGGTTGAAAAACTGTTTTTT	CASSVAAQGVEKLFF
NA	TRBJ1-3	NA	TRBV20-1	TGCAGTGCTAGTACGACAGTCTCTGGAAACACCATATATTTT	CSASTTVSGNTIYF
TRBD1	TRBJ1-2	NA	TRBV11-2	TGTGCCAGCAGCTTACATACAGGGGACTATGGCTACACCTTC	CASSLHTGDYGYTF
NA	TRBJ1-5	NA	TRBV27	TGTGCCAGCAGCATAAGGGGGAACAATCAGCCCCAGCATTTT	CASSIRGNNQPQHF
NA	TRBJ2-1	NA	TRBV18	TGTGCCAGCTCACTAGAGCCGTACAATGAGCAGTTCTTC	CASSLEPYNEQFF
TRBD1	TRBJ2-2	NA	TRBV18	TGTGCCAGCTCACCAGCTACAGGGGGTCCCGCCGGGGAGCTGTTTTTT	CASSPATGGPAGELFF
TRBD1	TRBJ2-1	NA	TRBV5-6	TGTGCCAGCAGCTCCAGACAGGGGGCGATCGATGAGCAGTTCTTC	CASSSRQGAIDEQFF
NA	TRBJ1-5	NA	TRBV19	TGTGCCAGTAGCGATACAGGGACTAGCAATCAGCCCCAGCATTTT	CASSDTGTSNQPQHF
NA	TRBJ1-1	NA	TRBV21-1	TGTGCCAGCAGCTATTCCGGGACAGGGGACTCTTGGAACACTGAAGCTTTCTTT	CASSYSGTGDSWNTEAFF
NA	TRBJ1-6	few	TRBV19	TGTGCCAGTAGTTGGAGGGCGAGCTCCTATAATTCACCCCTCCACTTT	CASSWRASSYNSPLHF
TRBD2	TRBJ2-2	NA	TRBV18	TGTGCCAGCTCACAAACTAGCGGGGCGAACACCGGGGAGCTGTTTTTT	CASSQTSGANTGELFF
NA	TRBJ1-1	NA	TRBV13	TGTGCCAGCAGCTTAGTGTCCCGTCGGTTGAACACTGAAGCTTTCTTT	CASSLVSRRLNTEAFF
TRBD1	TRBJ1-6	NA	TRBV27	TGTGCCAGCAGCGCAGGACAGGTTCGATCACCCCTCCACTTT	CASSAGQVRSPLHF
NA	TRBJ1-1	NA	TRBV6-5	TGTGCCAGCAGACGCGGACAGCAGGGGAACACTGAAGCTTTCTTT	CASRRGQQGNTEAFF
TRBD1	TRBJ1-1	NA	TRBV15	TGTGCCACCAGCAGACCCGGACAGGGAGAGGGGCCTGAAGCTTTCTTT	CATSRPGQGEGPEAFF
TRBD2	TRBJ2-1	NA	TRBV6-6	TGTGCCAGCAGACTAGCGGGAGGGCCAAATGAGCAGTTCTTC	CASRLAGGPNEQFF
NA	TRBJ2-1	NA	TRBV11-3	TGTGCCAGCAGCCCTTACCGGGTGACCTACAATGAGCAGTTCTTC	CASSPYRVTYNEQFF
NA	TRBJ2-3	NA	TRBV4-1	TGCGCCAGCAGCCCAGGACTCTTCACAGATACGCAGTATTTT	CASSPGLFTDTQYF
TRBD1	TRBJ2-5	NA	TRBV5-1	TGCGCCAGCAGCCAGCAGGGGGCTTGGCAAGAGACCCAGTACTTC	CASSQQGAWQETQYF